This entry lists 10 T cell receptor beta chains sequenced from one sample in a study of Graves' ophthalmopathy and Graves' hyperthyroidism. TCR beta CDR3 regions were amplified from RNA transcripts. Second-round multiplex PCR came after a first-round RT-PCR that employed HTBI primers. TCRdb passed the multiplex PCR reads through MiXCR, listing each CDR3 protein once. In the table there are 150,000 to 200,000 distinct CDR3 sequences, roughly two fifths of which are singletons. Sequenced: peripheral blood. The receptors come from a middle-aged woman with Graves' ophthalmopathy.

This clonotype was counted a few times. The CDR3 loop reads CASKAWTSGRAGELFF. Here the CDR3 DNA reads TGTGCCAGCAAAGCATGGACTAGCGGGAGGGCCGGGGAGCTGTTTTTT. The chain links TRBV2 to TRBJ2-2; 15 positions agree with TRBD2. V gave up 7 bases and J gave up 6 bases; unmatched junction bases: 6. Germline values: CDR1 SNHLY, CDR2 FYNNEI. There are 16 residues in the CDR3. Full variable domain (rest looked up from reference TRBV2 and TRBJ2-2): EPEVTQTPSHQVTQMGQEVILRCVPISNHLYFYWYRQILGQKVEFLVSFYNNEISEKSEIFDDQFSVERPDGSNFTLKIRSTKLEDSAMYFCASKAWTSGRAGELFFGEGSRLTVL.

The chain recombines TRBV7-2 with TRBJ2-5, with 11 bases matching TRBD2. J lost 4 bases, V lost 0 bases, and 10 bases had no gene match. CDR3 size: 18 residues. CDR1 and CDR2 (germline): SGHTA, FQGNSA. CDR3 protein: CASSLAGRASGRRETQYF. CDR3 nucleotide sequence: TGTGCCAGCAGCTTAGCGGGTCGGGCTAGCGGGAGGCGAGAGACCCAGTACTTC.

This clonotype was counted many times. The chain's CDR3 is CSVFRPGSSYEQYF. The CDR3 DNA reads as TGCAGCGTTTTCAGGCCAGGTAGCAGCTACGAGCAGTACTTC. The chain couples TRBV29-1 to TRBJ2-7; D remains ambiguous. Germline values: CDR1 SQVTM, CDR2 ANQGSEA. V gave up 5 bases and J gave up 3 bases, with 17 bases separating them. The length of the CDR3 is 14 residues.

This clonotype was picked up many times. V usage is TRBV11-2 and J usage is TRBJ1-5; a possible D gene is TRBD1 (5 bases). V lost 5 bases and J lost 5, with 10 bases in between. This CDR3 has 13 amino acids. CDR1 and CDR2 (germline): SGHAT, FQNNGV. The CDR3 DNA reads TGTGCCAGCAGCACGACAGTCGATCAGCCCCAGCATTTT. It codes for CASSTTVDQPQHF.

This sequence joins TRBV12-3 or TRBV12-4 and TRBJ1-6, with D unclear. V lost 1 base and J 9 bases, leaving 16 bases between the germline ends. The CDR3 length is 16 residues. The DNA of the CDR3 is TGTGCCAGCAGTTTAGTTAGGAGCCTGAGGAGTTCACCCCTCCACTTT. Amino acids: CASSLVRSLRSSPLHF.

CDR3 nucleotides: TGCAGTGCTAGTGCAGGGTTCAATCAGCCCCAGCATTTT. It encodes CSASAGFNQPQHF. The genes are TRBV20-1 and TRBJ1-5; TRBD1 is a possible D gene (5 bases). The germline V and J ends were trimmed by 3 bases and 3 bases, with 9 bases remaining between them. CDR3 length: 13 residues. Germline V CDR1 and CDR2: DFQATT, SNEGSKA (reference sequence).

The chain couples TRBV20-1 to TRBJ1-5; D is uncertain. Germline V gene lookup returns CDR1 DFQATT and CDR2 SNEGSKA (reference sequence). The CDR3 covers 14 residues. V lost 3 bases and J lost 6, with 15 bases in between. The CDR3: CSASRSLGVQPQHF. DNA of the CDR3: TGCAGTGCTAGCCGCTCACTTGGAGTTCAGCCCCAGCATTTT.

In this sample, this clonotype turned up many times. The genes are TRBV10-3 and TRBJ2-7; D possibly corresponds to TRBD2 (6 bases). The CDR3 is made up of 14 amino acids. Germline CDR1 ENHRY, CDR2 SYGVKD. Trimming took off 0 bases at V and 0 bases at J, with 6 bases between the two ends. The CDR3 region is CAISESGSSYEQYF. CDR3 DNA: TGTGCCATCAGTGAGTCCGGGAGCTCCTACGAGCAGTACTTC.

The V call is TRBV15, the J call TRBJ2-7; D is unresolved. The CDR3 is 13 amino acids. Between the trimmed V and J ends, which lost 5 bases and 9 bases, there was a span of 17 bases. Germline V gene sequence: CDR1 LNHNV, CDR2 YYDKDF (reference sequence). The CDR3, as DNA: TGTGCCACCAGCGACGGACCAGGCGATGGGCAGTACTTC. It yields the protein CATSDGPGDGQYF.

This clonotype showed up many times. The chain has TRBV12-3 or TRBV12-4 and TRBJ2-7; D may be TRBD2 (6 bases). The CDR3 runs 13 residues. Trimming pared 0 bases from V and 6 bases from J, leaving 9 bases between. The CDR3 loop reads CASSLAAGGEQYF. The CDR3 DNA sequence: TGTGCCAGCAGTTTAGCGGCCGGGGGCGAGCAGTACTTC.